This T cell receptor (beta chain) was documented in a study of blood T cell repertoires in COVID-19. This CDR3 spans 15 amino acids. V lost 4 bases, J lost 6 bases, and 11 bases stayed unmatched. Germline values: CDR1 SEHNR, CDR2 FQNEAQ (reference sequence). Sequencing used immunoSEQ multiplex PCR; TCRdb keeps in-frame clones, though not all of them. The data show approximately 400,000 clones, about 89% seen once. The sample comprised PBMCs or T cells enriched from blood (not recorded which). The rearrangement joins TRBV7-9 to TRBJ1-1, with 7 bases aligning to TRBD1. The TCR sequence derives from a man aged 25 to 45 who had recovered from COVID-19. The CDR3 coding sequence is TGTGCCAGCAGCTCAGGGGGAGAGGTGGGATCTGAAGCTTTCTTT. Translation gives CASSSGGEVGSEAFF.